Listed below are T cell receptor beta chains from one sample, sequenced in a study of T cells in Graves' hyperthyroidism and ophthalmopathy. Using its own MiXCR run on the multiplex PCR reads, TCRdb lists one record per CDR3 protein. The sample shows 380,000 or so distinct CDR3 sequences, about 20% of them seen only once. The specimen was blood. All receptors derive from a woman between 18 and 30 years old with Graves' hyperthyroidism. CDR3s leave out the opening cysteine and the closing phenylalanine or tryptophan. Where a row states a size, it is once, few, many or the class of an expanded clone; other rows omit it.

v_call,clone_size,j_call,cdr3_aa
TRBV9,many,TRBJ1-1,ASSVVPGDTEAF
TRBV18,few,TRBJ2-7,ASSQGATYEQY
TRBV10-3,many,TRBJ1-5,AISGGRNQPQH
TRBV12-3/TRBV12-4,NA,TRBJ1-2,ASTEGVYDGYT
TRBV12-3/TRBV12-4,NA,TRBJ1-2,ASSKTEQGADGYT
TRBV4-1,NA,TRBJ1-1,ASSQVLDGAEAF
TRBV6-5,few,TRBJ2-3,ASSYGGGVADTQY
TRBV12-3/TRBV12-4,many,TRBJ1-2,ASSPNGGGSYGYT
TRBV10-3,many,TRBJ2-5,AISGGTGQETQY
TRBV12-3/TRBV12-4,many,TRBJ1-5,ASSLATDQPQH
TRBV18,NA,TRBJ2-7,ASSPPTGKSEQY
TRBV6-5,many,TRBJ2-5,ASSYHPWRDQETQY
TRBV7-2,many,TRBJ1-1,ASRSIGARIEAF
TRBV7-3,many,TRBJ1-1,ASSPTSDSGTEAF
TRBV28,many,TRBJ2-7,ASSLRPGLAETYEQY
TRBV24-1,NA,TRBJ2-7,ATSDQDRGAIHEQY
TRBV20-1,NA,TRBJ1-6,SARRTGEPYNSPLH
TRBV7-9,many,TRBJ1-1,ASSLGRDHTEAF
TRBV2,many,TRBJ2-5,ASSAVPGQKETQY
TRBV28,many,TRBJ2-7,ASSSPEGTQFYEQY
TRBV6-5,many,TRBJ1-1,ASSSRAYDTEAF
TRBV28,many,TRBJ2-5,ASSLIDRQETQY
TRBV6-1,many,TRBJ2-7,ASSEGWGSSYEQY
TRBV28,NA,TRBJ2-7,ASRKRALSYEQY
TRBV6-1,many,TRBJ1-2,ASSEGDGYT
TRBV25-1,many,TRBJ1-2,ASSEASPGTYGYT
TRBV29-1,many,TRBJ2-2,SVRSGVNTGELF
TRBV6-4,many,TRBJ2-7,ASSTGTGTASSYEQY
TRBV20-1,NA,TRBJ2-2,SARPGSAGELF
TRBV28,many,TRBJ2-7,ASSLGGGTNYEQY
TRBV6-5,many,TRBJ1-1,ASSYIPGMNTEAF
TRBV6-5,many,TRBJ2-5,ASPHPNFQETQY
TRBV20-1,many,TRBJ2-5,SKFRAGNQETQY
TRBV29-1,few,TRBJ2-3,SVLTSGFSTDTQY
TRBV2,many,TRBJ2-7,ASSGYRGGHEQY
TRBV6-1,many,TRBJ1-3,ASRAGQATGNTIY
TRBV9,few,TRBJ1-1,ASSETGVGNTEAF
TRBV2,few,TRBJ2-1,ASRAFQEVDEQF
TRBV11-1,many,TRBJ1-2,ASSHLGNSASLYGYT
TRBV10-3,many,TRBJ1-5,AISEEENQPQH
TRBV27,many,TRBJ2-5,ASTTLSGETQY
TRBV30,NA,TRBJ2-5,AWRGGAIQETQY
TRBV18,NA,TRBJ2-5,ASSPAGIGETQY
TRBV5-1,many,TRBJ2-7,ASGTGYDEQY
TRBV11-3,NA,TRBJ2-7,ASSLGDRGNEQY
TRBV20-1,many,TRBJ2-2,SALAQERTGELF
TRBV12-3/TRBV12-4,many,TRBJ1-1,ASSRVNTEAF
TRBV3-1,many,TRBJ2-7,ASSLGTGGTYEQY
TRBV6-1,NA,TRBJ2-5,ASSLWGPETQY
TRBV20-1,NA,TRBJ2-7,SARQGGRSYEQY
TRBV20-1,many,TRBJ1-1,SARTGALNTEAF